Presented here are 7 T cell receptor beta chains from one specimen sequenced in a study of blood T cell repertoires in COVID-19. The protocol was immunoSEQ multiplex PCR, while the TCRdb copy is restricted to in-frame clones and leaves out a portion. In the table there are roughly 70,000 clones, roughly nine tenths of which are singletons. The sequencing input was peripheral blood. The receptors originated from a man in his sixties or seventies with active COVID-19.

This rearrangement joins TRBV10-3 to TRBJ1-3; weak D call: TRBD1 (6 bases). The CDR3 loop spans 15 amino acids. V was clipped by 2 bases and J by 4 bases, with 12 bases between them. Germline lookup yields CDR1 ENHRY and CDR2 SYGVKD. The CDR3 sequence: CAISETSGVGNTIYF. In DNA, the CDR3 is TGTGCCATCAGTGAGACTTCAGGGGTCGGAAACACCATATATTTT.

The chain couples TRBV7-2 to TRBJ2-2, with TRBD1 as a possible D gene (6 bases). The germline V gene encodes CDR1 SGHTA and CDR2 FQGNSA. This CDR3 spans 15 amino acids. The ends were cut back, 5 bases at V and 0 bases at J, with 10 bases in the middle. CDR3 protein: CASSEGQTNTGELFF. The CDR3 DNA reads TGTGCCAGCAGCGAAGGACAGACGAACACCGGGGAGCTGTTTTTT.

The chain recombines TRBV6-1 with TRBJ2-1; TRBD1 is a possible D gene (6 bases). The germline CDR1 and CDR2 sequences are MNHNS and SASEGT. The length of the CDR3 is 15 residues. The V end was cut by 3 bases, the J end by 0 bases, with 9 bases between. The CDR3 DNA reads as TGTGCCAGCAGTGACGACAGGTCCTCCTACAATGAGCAGTTCTTC. It is translated as CASSDDRSSYNEQFF.

The chain joins TRBV6-4 to TRBJ2-1, with D tentatively TRBD2 (6 bases). CDR1 MRHNA and CDR2 SNTAGT come from the germline V gene. The CDR3 covers 16 residues. V lost 2 bases, J lost 7 bases, and 18 bases lay in between. In DNA form, the CDR3 reads TGTGCCAGCAGTGACACGCGGGGTAGCACGGGGAATGAGCAGTTCTTC. It codes for CASSDTRGSTGNEQFF.

The chain joins TRBV4-2 to TRBJ2-1; D may be TRBD1 (5 bases). Germline CDR1 reads LGHNA; CDR2 reads YNFKEQ. Trimming took off 4 bases at V and 0 bases at J, with 16 bases between the two ends. This CDR3 is 17 amino acids long. Here the CDR3 DNA reads TGTGCCAGCAGCCCCTGGGGCGGTCCCAGCTCCTACAATGAGCAGTTCTTC. Translation: CASSPWGGPSSYNEQFF.

The chain couples TRBV7-9 to TRBJ1-3; tentative D call: TRBD1 (5 bases). The CDR3 sequence is 15 residues long. The V end lost 1 base, the J end lost 4 bases, and 11 bases lay between the germline ends. Germline V gene lookup returns CDR1 SEHNR and CDR2 FQNEAQ (reference sequence). DNA for the CDR3: TGTGCCAGCAGCTTAGGTGGGGCAACCGGAAACACCATATATTTT. This gives the protein CASSLGGATGNTIYF.

This sequence joins TRBV29-1 and TRBJ2-7, with 8 bases lining up with TRBD1. J gave up 6 bases and V 7 bases, and 11 bases lay outside the gene matches. The germline V gene has CDR1 SQVTM and CDR2 ANQGSEA. The CDR3 runs to 13 residues. DNA for the CDR3: TGCAGCGCCCACCCCGGCGACAGGGGCGAGCAGTACTTC. This translates into CSAHPGDRGEQYF.